This entry lists 20 T cell receptor beta chains sequenced from one sample in a study of blood T cells in healthy people across ages (dated by TCRdb to between 2014 and 2017). The protocol used for the library was 5' RACE. For sequencing, an Illumina HiSeq 2500 was employed. A second PCR of roughly 6 to 11 cycles was performed with a sample-barcoded 5' primer and a J-beta primer mix. TCRdb redid the processing of the public reads, applying fastp at Q25 and MiXCR, and retained in-frame beta chains. Each CDR3 protein appears once, grouped with its most common genes and DNA. This sample is represented by roughly 860,000 distinct CDR3 sequences; around two thirds of them were singletons. The top ten clonotypes cover roughly 25% of the sample. Sample: blood. The receptors originated from a man aged 25-40 years in good health.

This clonotype was recorded a few times. The chain joins TRBV4-3 to TRBJ1-2; 11 bases line up with TRBD1. The CDR3 runs to 16 residues. The junction had 9 bases not matched to a gene; V was cut back by 4 bases and J by 5 bases. CDR1 and CDR2 (germline): LGHNA, YSLEER. Written as DNA, the CDR3 is TGCGCCAGCAGCCTCTCAGGGGGGGACAGGGGGTATGGCTACACCTTC. Protein product: CASSLSGGDRGYGYTF.

The sample holds a few counts of this clonotype. This chain uses TRBV15 with TRBJ1-2; the match to TRBD1 covers 8 bases. The germline V gene has CDR1 LNHNV and CDR2 YYDKDF (reference sequence). The V and J ends lost 3 bases and 3 bases, in that order; junction bases with no gene match: 0. The length of the CDR3 is 13 residues. CDR3: CATSRDRDYGYTF. The CDR3 DNA is TGTGCCACCAGCAGGGACAGGGACTATGGCTACACCTTC. Filled out from reference TRBV15 and TRBJ1-2, the complete variable domain reads DAMVIQNPRYQVTQFGKPVTLSCSQTLNHNVMYWYQQKSSQAPKLLFHYYDKDFNNEADTPDNFQSRRPNTSFCFLDIRSPGLGDTAMYLCATSRDRDYGYTFGSGTRLTVV.

The rearrangement links TRBV4-3 to TRBJ1-6, with D possibly matching TRBD1 (6 bases). V dropped 0 bases and J dropped 9 bases, with 12 bases sitting between them. The length of the CDR3 is 15 residues. The germline V gene has CDR1 LGHNA and CDR2 YSLEER. The CDR3 region has the DNA TGCGCCAGCAGCCAAGAGGGCAGGGGAGGTTCACCCCTCCACTTT. Protein: CASSQEGRGGSPLHF.

For this clonotype: Given a much more abundant clone one base away, this may be a read error. V is TRBV20-1 and J is TRBJ2-1; 7 positions agree with TRBD2. After removal of 1 base from V and 11 bases from J, the junction contained 11 bases not matched to a gene. This CDR3 comprises 14 residues. CDR1 is DFQATT, CDR2 SNEGSKA, per germline (reference sequence). The CDR3 DNA is TGCAGTGCTAGAGCGGGGGGATCGATCAGTAAGCAGTTCTTC. The encoded protein is CSARAGGSISKQFF.

J is TRBJ2-3 and V is TRBV4-3; perhaps TRBD1 as D (6 bases). The germline V and J ends were trimmed by 0 bases and 9 bases, with 13 bases remaining between them. Germline loops: CDR1 LGHNA, CDR2 YSLEER. The CDR3 is 14 residues long. CDR3 protein: CASSQEPRGTTQYF. The CDR3 DNA is TGCGCCAGCAGCCAAGAGCCAAGGGGGACAACGCAGTATTTT.

This chain connects TRBV10-3 to TRBJ2-6, with 7 bases lining up with TRBD2. Germline V CDR1 and CDR2: ENHRY, SYGVKD. V gave up 6 bases and J gave up 0 bases; unmatched junction bases: 8. The CDR3 extends over 17 amino acids. The CDR3 here is CAISGRTVSSGANVLTF. The CDR3 DNA is TGTGCCATCAGCGGGAGGACGGTTAGCTCTGGGGCCAACGTCCTGACTTTC.

The chain employs TRBV28 and TRBJ2-5, with D possibly matching TRBD1 (5 bases). Near its end, the DNA agrees better with TRBJ2-7, so the J call may be wrong. Germline CDR1 MDHEN, CDR2 SYDVKM. The length of the CDR3 is 14 residues. CDR3 in amino acids: CASSLHSQGFEQYF. CDR3 sequence (DNA): TGTGCCAGCAGTCTTCATTCTCAGGGCTTCGAGCAGTACTTC.

Points on this clonotype: The junction and the germline gene differ at one end; a read error may be behind it. This chain joins TRBV18 and TRBJ1-1; no reliable D call. There are 13 residues in the CDR3. Germline lookup yields CDR1 KGHSH and CDR2 LQKENI. The CDR3 loop is CASSPQGQTEAFF. The CDR3 DNA is TGTGCCAGCTCCCCACAAGGTCAGACTGAAGCTTTCTTT.

The V gene is TRBV7-8, the J gene TRBJ2-3; possibly TRBD1 for D (6 bases). The CDR3 has 15 residues. CDR1 and CDR2 from the germline V gene are SGHVS and FQNEAQ. V was pared by 4 bases and J by 4 bases, with 15 bases between. The CDR3 nucleotides read TGTGCCAGCAGCTCCCGTGCAGGGGTGGCAGATACGCAGTATTTT. Its translation: CASSSRAGVADTQYF.

V usage is TRBV4-2 and J usage is TRBJ2-7; D is unclear. Germline V gene sequence: CDR1 LGHNA, CDR2 YNFKEQ. The CDR3 sequence is 12 residues long. V was clipped by 0 bases and J by 5 bases, with 5 bases between them. The CDR3, as DNA: TGTGCCAGCAGCCAAGATGGGAACGAGCAGTACTTC. Its translation: CASSQDGNEQYF.

J is TRBJ1-2 and V is TRBV20-1, with D hard to call. V was clipped by 0 bases and J by 1 base, with 12 bases between them. The CDR3 totals 15 residues. Germline CDR1 is DFQATT and CDR2 is SNEGSKA (reference sequence). CDR3 nucleotide sequence: TGCAGTGCTAGAGATTCGATCCGGGGTAACTATGGCTACACCTTC. This gives the protein CSARDSIRGNYGYTF.

The V call is TRBV12-3 or TRBV12-4, the J call TRBJ1-3, with D possibly TRBD1 on 5 matching bases. This CDR3 is built from 15 residues. V shed 4 bases and J shed 0 bases, with 10 bases lying between them. The CDR3 loop is CASSSRDDSGNTIYF. CDR3 sequence (DNA): TGTGCCAGCAGTTCGCGGGACGACTCTGGAAACACCATATATTTT.

This chain uses TRBV24-1 with TRBJ1-5; possible D gene TRBD1, 5 bases. The length of the CDR3 is 17 residues. Germline CDR1 is KGHDR and CDR2 is SFDVKD. The V gene lost 4 bases and the J gene lost 0 bases, with 15 bases spanning the gap. CDR3 sequence reads: CATSDPGRGRSNQPQHF. The CDR3 nucleotides are TGTGCCACCAGTGACCCGGGGAGGGGTCGTAGCAATCAGCCCCAGCATTTT.

The rearrangement uses TRBV20-1 and TRBJ1-6; D is undetermined. CDR3 length: 12 residues. V was clipped by 4 bases and J by 7 bases, with 8 bases between them. In germline, CDR1 is DFQATT, CDR2 SNEGSKA (reference sequence). The CDR3 is CSATPANSPLHF. The CDR3 region has the DNA TGCAGTGCTACCCCTGCGAATTCACCCCTCCACTTT.

J is TRBJ2-5 and V is TRBV20-1, with 14 bases lining up with TRBD2. V lost 4 bases, J lost 1 base, and 2 bases stayed unmatched. The CDR3 runs 15 residues. Looked up from germline, CDR1 is DFQATT and CDR2 is SNEGSKA (reference sequence). CDR3: CSAIGLAGGQETQYF. In nucleotides, the CDR3 is TGCAGTGCTATTGGACTAGCGGGGGGCCAAGAGACCCAGTACTTC.

In this sample, this clonotype turned up once. This may arise from a read error, as a much more abundant clone is one base away. The chain joins TRBV7-2 to TRBJ1-1, with TRBD1 matching over 8 bases. Per the germline V gene, CDR1 is SGHTA and CDR2 is FQGNSA. The CDR3 has 14 amino acids. The CDR3 reads CSSSTDREFAEAFF. For the CDR3, the DNA is TGTTCCAGCAGTACGGACAGGGAATTCGCTGAAGCTTTCTTT.

The chain carries TRBV29-1 and TRBJ1-4; D perhaps matches TRBD1 (5 bases). The V gene's germline CDR1 is SQVTM and CDR2 ANQGSEA. The CDR3 loop spans 13 amino acids. Trimming left V 8 bases short and J 4 bases short, with 14 bases between. The DNA for the CDR3 is TGCAGCTGTATAGTGGGGGGTAATGAAAAACTGTTTTTT. It yields the protein CSCIVGGNEKLFF. Looking up the rest from reference TRBV29-1 and TRBJ1-4 gives the full variable domain: SAVISQKPSRDICQRGTSLTIQCQVDSQVTMMFWYRQQPGQSLTLIATANQGSEATYESGFVIDKFPISRPNLTFSTLTVSNMSPEDSSIYLCSCIVGGNEKLFFGSGTQLSVL.

The gene calls are TRBV4-2 and TRBJ2-5; the D gene is possibly TRBD2 (6 bases). The V gene lost 0 bases and the J gene lost 4 bases, with 9 bases spanning the gap. Germline V gives CDR1 LGHNA, CDR2 YNFKEQ. The CDR3 extends over 14 amino acids. The CDR3 region is CASSQDRELETQYF. The CDR3 nucleotides are TGTGCCAGCAGCCAAGACCGGGAGTTAGAGACCCAGTACTTC.

This clonotype was detected only a few times. The chain joins TRBV29-1 to TRBJ1-2; 11 bases are shared with TRBD1. The CDR3 extends over 14 amino acids. The germline CDR1 and CDR2 sequences are SQVTM and ANQGSEA. Trimming took 1 base from V and 2 from J; bases not matched to a gene: 0. The CDR3 spells CSVEGTGGNYGYTF. In nucleotides, the CDR3 is TGCAGCGTTGAAGGGACAGGGGGCAACTATGGCTACACCTTC.

The chain couples TRBV10-3 to TRBJ1-5, with unresolved D. The CDR3 is 17 residues long. V was cut by 0 bases and J by 0 bases, with 12 bases left in between. CDR1 and CDR2 (germline): ENHRY, SYGVKD. The CDR3 DNA reads as TGTGCCATCAGTGAGTCGAGGTGGAAGGATAGCAATCAGCCCCAGCATTTT. Translating it yields CAISESRWKDSNQPQHF.